This is a list of T cell receptor beta chains from one sample in a study of T cells after posttransplantation cyclophosphamide. Profiling relied on immunoSEQ multiplex PCR, and the TCRdb table lists in-frame clones only, not all of them. The sample holds approximately 45,000 clones, 90% seen once. This sample comprised PBMCs, obtained about 64 days after allogeneic stem cell transplant with posttransplant cyclophosphamide. These receptors were collected from a male patient aged 55 to 69 who received an allogeneic stem cell transplant from a related donor and was CMV-positive. The T cells may partly be graft donor cells. CDR3s include the opening cysteine and the closing phenylalanine or tryptophan. D genes are given only for firm matches. Size tells how often a clone was seen (once, few, many) or the class of an expanded clone, and some rows leave it out.

v_call: TRBV7-9; clone_size: -; d_call: TRBD1; j_call: TRBJ1-3; cdr3_aa: CASSPPDRVFGNTIYF; cdr3_nt: TGTGCCAGCAGCCCTCCGGACAGGGTTTTTGGAAACACCATATATTTT
v_call: TRBV15; clone_size: -; d_call: -; j_call: TRBJ2-3; cdr3_aa: CATSRDGGSTDTQYF; cdr3_nt: TGTGCCACCAGCAGAGATGGCGGAAGCACAGATACGCAGTATTTT
v_call: TRBV7-2; clone_size: -; d_call: -; j_call: TRBJ2-5; cdr3_aa: CASSFSVEETQYF; cdr3_nt: TGTGCCAGCAGCTTTTCGGTAGAAGAGACCCAGTACTTC
v_call: TRBV27; clone_size: -; d_call: TRBD2; j_call: TRBJ2-1; cdr3_aa: CATINFMKRGDNEQFF; cdr3_nt: TGTGCCACCATAAACTTTATGAAGCGGGGGGACAATGAGCAGTTCTTC
v_call: TRBV19; clone_size: once; d_call: -; j_call: TRBJ2-6; cdr3_aa: CASSIPYSGANVLTF; cdr3_nt: TGTGCCAGTAGTATACCGTACTCTGGGGCCAACGTCCTGACTTTC
v_call: TRBV14; clone_size: -; d_call: -; j_call: TRBJ2-3; cdr3_aa: CASSVFQGGGSDTQYF; cdr3_nt: TGTGCCAGCAGCGTATTCCAGGGGGGCGGGTCAGATACGCAGTATTTT
v_call: TRBV23-1; clone_size: -; d_call: TRBD1; j_call: TRBJ1-5; cdr3_aa: CASRMTGNNQPQHF; cdr3_nt: TGCGCCAGCCGAATGACAGGGAACAATCAGCCCCAGCATTTT
v_call: TRBV14; clone_size: -; d_call: -; j_call: TRBJ2-5; cdr3_aa: CASSQNTQETQYF; cdr3_nt: TGTGCCAGCAGCCAGAACACCCAAGAGACCCAGTACTTC
v_call: TRBV18; clone_size: -; d_call: -; j_call: TRBJ2-7; cdr3_aa: CASSPRSSYEQYF; cdr3_nt: TGTGCCAGCTCACCGAGGAGCTCCTACGAGCAGTACTTC
v_call: TRBV21-1; clone_size: once; d_call: -; j_call: TRBJ2-1; cdr3_aa: CASSPWTSGGVEDEQFF; cdr3_nt: TGTGCCAGCAGCCCCTGGACTAGCGGGGGGGTAGAGGATGAGCAGTTCTTC
v_call: TRBV10-1; clone_size: -; d_call: -; j_call: TRBJ2-1; cdr3_aa: CASSGTLGHQFF; cdr3_nt: TGCGCCAGCAGTGGGACCCTGGGACACCAGTTCTTC
v_call: TRBV14; clone_size: -; d_call: TRBD2; j_call: TRBJ2-7; cdr3_aa: CASSPKIARGAYEQYF; cdr3_nt: TGTGCCAGCAGCCCGAAGATAGCCCGGGGGGCCTACGAGCAGTACTTC
v_call: TRBV7-9; clone_size: -; d_call: -; j_call: TRBJ1-1; cdr3_aa: CASSSGVGASREAFF; cdr3_nt: TGTGCCAGCAGCTCGGGGGTCGGAGCGTCCCGAGAAGCTTTCTTT
v_call: TRBV5-1; clone_size: -; d_call: TRBD1; j_call: TRBJ2-7; cdr3_aa: CASSLQGAKEQYF; cdr3_nt: TGCGCCAGCAGCTTACAGGGGGCGAAAGAGCAGTACTTC
v_call: TRBV30; clone_size: once; d_call: -; j_call: TRBJ2-4; cdr3_aa: CAWTIGDYIQYF; cdr3_nt: TGTGCCTGGACAATAGGGGATTACATTCAGTACTTC
v_call: TRBV2; clone_size: -; d_call: -; j_call: TRBJ1-1; cdr3_aa: CASKRGFLMNTEAFF; cdr3_nt: TGTGCGAGCAAGCGCGGCTTCCTGATGAACACTGAAGCTTTCTTT
v_call: TRBV6-6; clone_size: -; d_call: -; j_call: TRBJ2-7; cdr3_aa: CASSYSQGSEQYF; cdr3_nt: TGTGCCAGCAGTTACAGCCAGGGGAGCGAGCAGTACTTC
v_call: TRBV6-1; clone_size: -; d_call: -; j_call: TRBJ1-3; cdr3_aa: CASSEPTQGGGNTIYF; cdr3_nt: TGTGCCAGCAGTGAACCAACGCAGGGTGGCGGAAACACCATATATTTT
v_call: TRBV4-1; clone_size: -; d_call: -; j_call: TRBJ2-2; cdr3_aa: CASSQASGSAGELFF; cdr3_nt: TGCGCCAGCAGCCAGGCCAGTGGAAGCGCCGGGGAGCTGTTTTTT
v_call: TRBV10-3; clone_size: -; d_call: TRBD1; j_call: TRBJ2-1; cdr3_aa: CAISEPGQGKNEQFF; cdr3_nt: TGTGCCATCAGCGAGCCGGGACAGGGGAAAAATGAGCAGTTCTTC
v_call: TRBV30; clone_size: -; d_call: TRBD1; j_call: TRBJ1-2; cdr3_aa: CAYTPLGQGGYGYTF; cdr3_nt: TGTGCTTACACCCCCCTGGGGCAGGGGGGCTATGGCTACACCTTC
v_call: TRBV5-8; clone_size: -; d_call: -; j_call: TRBJ1-1; cdr3_aa: CASSFISFIGGFTEAFF; cdr3_nt: TGTGCCAGCAGCTTTATTTCTTTCATTGGGGGCTTCACTGAAGCTTTCTTT
v_call: TRBV5-4; clone_size: -; d_call: TRBD1; j_call: TRBJ2-5; cdr3_aa: CASSLGLTGGSGETQYF; cdr3_nt: TGTGCCAGCAGCTTGGGTTTAACAGGGGGATCGGGAGAGACCCAGTACTTC
v_call: TRBV29-1; clone_size: -; d_call: TRBD2; j_call: TRBJ2-5; cdr3_aa: CSVLGGAETQYF; cdr3_nt: TGCAGCGTTCTCGGGGGGGCTGAGACCCAGTACTTC
v_call: TRBV9; clone_size: -; d_call: -; j_call: TRBJ2-7; cdr3_aa: CASSSLGGSYEQYF; cdr3_nt: TGTGCCAGCAGCTCCCTGGGGGGCTCCTACGAGCAGTACTTC
v_call: TRBV5-8; clone_size: -; d_call: -; j_call: TRBJ1-6; cdr3_aa: CASSSRRRLSYNSPLHF; cdr3_nt: TGTGCCAGCAGCTCTAGGAGGCGCCTCTCCTATAATTCACCCCTCCACTTT
v_call: TRBV2; clone_size: once; d_call: -; j_call: TRBJ1-2; cdr3_aa: CASSDFQGANNYGYTF; cdr3_nt: TGTGCCAGCAGTGATTTTCAAGGGGCCAATAACTATGGCTACACCTTC
v_call: TRBV7-6; clone_size: -; d_call: TRBD1; j_call: TRBJ1-6; cdr3_aa: CASSLGTANSPLHF; cdr3_nt: TGTGCCAGCAGCCTGGGGACAGCTAATTCACCCCTCCACTTT
v_call: TRBV11-3; clone_size: few; d_call: TRBD1; j_call: TRBJ1-1; cdr3_aa: CASSLDRTGVAFF; cdr3_nt: TGTGCCAGCAGCTTAGACCGAACAGGGGTGGCTTTCTTT
v_call: TRBV5-8; clone_size: -; d_call: TRBD1; j_call: TRBJ1-2; cdr3_aa: CASSLRLQGAIIDEYTF; cdr3_nt: TGTGCCAGCAGCCTTCGTTTACAGGGGGCAATAATTGATGAGTACACCTTC
v_call: TRBV19; clone_size: once; d_call: TRBD1; j_call: TRBJ1-1; cdr3_aa: CASNTGGLLTEAFF; cdr3_nt: TGTGCCAGTAACACAGGGGGCCTGCTGACTGAAGCTTTCTTT
v_call: TRBV15; clone_size: -; d_call: -; j_call: TRBJ1-4; cdr3_aa: CATSQGGNEKLFF; cdr3_nt: TGTGCCACCAGCCAGGGTGGGAATGAAAAACTGTTTTTT
v_call: TRBV5-1; clone_size: -; d_call: -; j_call: TRBJ1-1; cdr3_aa: CASTPGGGRTEAFF; cdr3_nt: TGCGCCAGCACCCCCGGCGGGGGGAGAACTGAAGCTTTCTTT
v_call: TRBV18; clone_size: -; d_call: -; j_call: TRBJ2-5; cdr3_aa: CASSPRFVEAVQETQYF; cdr3_nt: TGTGCCAGCTCACCCCGATTCGTGGAGGCGGTCCAAGAGACCCAGTACTTC
v_call: TRBV6-1; clone_size: -; d_call: TRBD2; j_call: TRBJ2-1; cdr3_aa: CASSEYPGLAGGDEQFF; cdr3_nt: TGTGCCAGCAGTGAATACCCGGGACTAGCGGGGGGAGATGAGCAGTTCTTC
v_call: TRBV19; clone_size: -; d_call: TRBD1; j_call: TRBJ1-2; cdr3_aa: CASSLAGTGGGYGYTF; cdr3_nt: TGTGCCAGTAGTCTCGCCGGGACAGGGGGCGGGTATGGCTACACCTTC
v_call: TRBV2; clone_size: -; d_call: -; j_call: TRBJ1-1; cdr3_aa: CASSEEGRTEAFF; cdr3_nt: TGTGCCAGCAGTGAGGAAGGGAGAACTGAAGCTTTCTTT
v_call: TRBV19; clone_size: -; d_call: TRBD1; j_call: TRBJ1-6; cdr3_aa: CASSIKGTENSPLHF; cdr3_nt: TGTGCCAGTAGTATTAAAGGGACAGAGAATTCACCCCTCCACTTT
v_call: TRBV25-1; clone_size: -; d_call: TRBD1; j_call: TRBJ2-5; cdr3_aa: CASSAIPGTGAETQYF; cdr3_nt: TGTGCCAGCAGTGCTATCCCCGGGACAGGGGCAGAGACCCAGTACTTC
v_call: TRBV18; clone_size: -; d_call: -; j_call: TRBJ2-1; cdr3_aa: CASSPGTGSLVVNEQFF; cdr3_nt: TGTGCCAGCTCACCGGGTACAGGGTCCCTTGTAGTAAATGAGCAGTTCTTC
v_call: TRBV25-1; clone_size: -; d_call: TRBD1; j_call: TRBJ2-2; cdr3_aa: CASSGQGDTGELFF; cdr3_nt: TGTGCCAGCAGTGGGCAGGGGGATACCGGGGAGCTGTTTTTT
v_call: TRBV19; clone_size: -; d_call: -; j_call: TRBJ1-2; cdr3_aa: CASSSSVPQGGYTF; cdr3_nt: TGTGCCAGTAGTAGCAGCGTCCCACAGGGCGGCTACACCTTC
v_call: TRBV29-1; clone_size: -; d_call: -; j_call: TRBJ2-2; cdr3_aa: CSARPGQKSTGELFF; cdr3_nt: TGCAGCGCCCGACCGGGACAAAAATCCACGGGGGAGCTGTTTTTT
v_call: TRBV7-9; clone_size: -; d_call: -; j_call: TRBJ1-1; cdr3_aa: CASSSTGHLNTEAFF; cdr3_nt: TGTGCCAGCAGCTCCACGGGACACTTGAACACTGAAGCTTTCTTT
v_call: TRBV2; clone_size: -; d_call: -; j_call: TRBJ1-1; cdr3_aa: CASSAGGLATEAFF; cdr3_nt: TGTGCCAGCAGTGCAGGAGGCCTCGCCACTGAAGCTTTCTTT
v_call: TRBV28; clone_size: -; d_call: -; j_call: TRBJ1-6; cdr3_aa: CASSLPRSPLHF; cdr3_nt: TGTGCCAGCAGTTTACCCCGGTCACCCCTCCACTTT
v_call: TRBV15; clone_size: -; d_call: TRBD1; j_call: TRBJ1-3; cdr3_aa: CATSRDRGLGNTIYF; cdr3_nt: TGTGCCACCAGCAGAGATAGGGGGCTGGGAAACACCATATATTTT
v_call: TRBV6-6; clone_size: -; d_call: TRBD2; j_call: TRBJ2-1; cdr3_aa: CASSYAGLPNEQFF; cdr3_nt: TGTGCCAGCAGTTACGCGGGACTACCCAATGAGCAGTTCTTC
v_call: TRBV5-4; clone_size: -; d_call: TRBD1; j_call: TRBJ2-2; cdr3_aa: CASSRGQGNTGELFF; cdr3_nt: TGTGCCAGCAGCCGGGGACAGGGAAACACCGGGGAGCTGTTTTTT
v_call: TRBV27; clone_size: -; d_call: -; j_call: TRBJ1-6; cdr3_aa: CASSIYGLSNSPLHF; cdr3_nt: TGTGCCAGCAGTATTTACGGACTTTCTAATTCACCCCTCCACTTT
v_call: TRBV7-9; clone_size: -; d_call: -; j_call: TRBJ2-5; cdr3_aa: CASSLVSVRETQYF; cdr3_nt: TGTGCCAGCAGCTTAGTGTCCGTCCGGGAGACCCAGTACTTC
v_call: TRBV10-3; clone_size: -; d_call: -; j_call: TRBJ2-3; cdr3_aa: CAISNTDTQYF; cdr3_nt: TGTGCCATCAGCAACACAGATACGCAGTATTTT